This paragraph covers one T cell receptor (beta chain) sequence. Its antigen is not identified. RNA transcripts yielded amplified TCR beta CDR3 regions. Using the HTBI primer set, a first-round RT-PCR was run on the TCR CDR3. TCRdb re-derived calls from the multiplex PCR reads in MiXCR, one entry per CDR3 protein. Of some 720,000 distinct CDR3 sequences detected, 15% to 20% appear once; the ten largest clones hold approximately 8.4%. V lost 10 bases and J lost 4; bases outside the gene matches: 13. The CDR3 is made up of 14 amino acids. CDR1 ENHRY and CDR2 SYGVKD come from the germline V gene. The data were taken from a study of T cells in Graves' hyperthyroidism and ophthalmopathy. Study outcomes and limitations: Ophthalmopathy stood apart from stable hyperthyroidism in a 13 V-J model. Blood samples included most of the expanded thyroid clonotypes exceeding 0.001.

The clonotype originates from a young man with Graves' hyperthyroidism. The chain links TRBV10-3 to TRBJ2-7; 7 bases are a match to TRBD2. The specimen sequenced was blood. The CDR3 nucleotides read TGTGCCAGCAGACCTGTTGGGGGGGGTTACGAGCAGTACTTC. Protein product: CASRPVGGGYEQYF.